The clone carrying this T cell receptor beta chain was detected ten times or more. Its cognate antigen is unknown. Addition of a universal primer site occurred through template switching, and cDNA carried unique molecular identifiers. TCRdb re-derived calls from the 5' RACE reads in MiXCR, one entry per CDR3 protein. Among hundreds of thousands of distinct CDR3 sequences listed, roughly an eighth were seen once. The sample belongs to a study of identical twins. The CDR3 is 15 amino acids. V was clipped by 1 base and J by 3 bases, with 13 bases between them. Germline V gives CDR1 DFQATT, CDR2 SNEGSKA (reference sequence). Study-wide points: Fewer insertions marked abundant cord blood beta clonotypes; young adult naive trended weakly, memory not at all.

These same data were also listed under a study on yellow fever vaccine responses in identical twins. Per that study: Twins reportedly showed a vaccine T cell response that seemed partly convergent and partly personalized.

Sequences were obtained from PBMCs. This clonotype was sampled from a woman under 30 in good health. The V gene is TRBV20-1, the J gene TRBJ2-1; D is ambiguous. The CDR3 protein is CSARALEIGYNEQFF. CDR3 DNA: TGCAGTGCTAGAGCGTTGGAGATAGGCTACAATGAGCAGTTCTTC.